Relative to its sample, the clone carrying this TCR beta chain is medium-sized. The sample is drawn from a study of blood T cell repertoires in COVID-19. Study-wide context: Samples representing acute and convalescent COVID-19 were sourced from the United States, Italy and Spain. From T cells, B-cell-depleted T cells, or PBMCs came the material, which was cDNA or gDNA.

The J segment lost 6 bases and the V segment lost 4 bases, leaving 5 bases of the junction unmatched. The V gene's germline CDR1 is LGHDT and CDR2 YNNKEL (reference sequence). This CDR3 is built from 15 residues. Study processing details: By means of reference gene primer amplification, nucleated cell counts were estimated. TCRdb keeps only in-frame clones here, not all; method: immunoSEQ multiplex PCR. The V and J calls and clone size come from that table; D and trimming were worked out from the DNA. The sample has about 150,000 clones, 80% seen once; the top ten hold roughly 4.7%. V usage is TRBV3-1 (or the pseudogene TRBV3-2) and J usage is TRBJ2-7, with 14 bases aligning to TRBD2. The sample taken for sequencing was peripheral blood. The clonotype originates from a woman between 45 and 60 years old with acute or convalescent COVID-19. CDR3 in amino acids: CASSPLTSGGAEQYF. CDR3 sequence (DNA): TGTGCCAGCAGCCCACTGACTAGCGGGGGGGCCGAGCAGTACTTC.